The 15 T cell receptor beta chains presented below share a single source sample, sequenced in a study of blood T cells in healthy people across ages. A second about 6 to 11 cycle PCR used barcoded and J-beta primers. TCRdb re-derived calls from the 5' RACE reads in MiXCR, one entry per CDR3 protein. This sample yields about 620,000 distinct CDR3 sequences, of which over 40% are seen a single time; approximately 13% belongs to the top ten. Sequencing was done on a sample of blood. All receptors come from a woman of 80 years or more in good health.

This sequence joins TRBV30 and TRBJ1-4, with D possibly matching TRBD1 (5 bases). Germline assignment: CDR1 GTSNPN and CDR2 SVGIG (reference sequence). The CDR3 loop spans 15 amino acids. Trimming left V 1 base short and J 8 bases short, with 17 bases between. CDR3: CAWSEQRTRNEKLFF. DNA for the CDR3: TGTGCCTGGAGTGAGCAACGGACAAGAAACGAAAAACTGTTTTTT.

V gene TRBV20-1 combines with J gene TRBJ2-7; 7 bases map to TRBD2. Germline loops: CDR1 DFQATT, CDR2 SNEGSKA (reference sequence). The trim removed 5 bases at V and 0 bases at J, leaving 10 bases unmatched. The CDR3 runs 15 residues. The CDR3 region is CSAYHIGRISYEQYF. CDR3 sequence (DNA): TGCAGTGCTTACCATATCGGGAGGATCTCCTACGAGCAGTACTTC.

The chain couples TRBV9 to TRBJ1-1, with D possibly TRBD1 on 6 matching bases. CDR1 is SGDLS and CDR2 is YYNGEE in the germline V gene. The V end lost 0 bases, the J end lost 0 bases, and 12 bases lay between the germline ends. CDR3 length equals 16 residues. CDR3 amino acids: CASSVDRGGMNTEAFF. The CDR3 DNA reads TGTGCCAGCAGCGTAGATCGAGGGGGAATGAACACTGAAGCTTTCTTT.

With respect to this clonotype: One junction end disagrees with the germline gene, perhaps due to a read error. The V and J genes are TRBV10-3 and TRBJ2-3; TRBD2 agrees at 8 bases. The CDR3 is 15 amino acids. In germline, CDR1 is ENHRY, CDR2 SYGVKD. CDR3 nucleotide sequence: TGTGCCATCAGTGAGTCCGGGGGGGGAACAGAGACGCAGTATTTT. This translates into CAISESGGGTETQYF.

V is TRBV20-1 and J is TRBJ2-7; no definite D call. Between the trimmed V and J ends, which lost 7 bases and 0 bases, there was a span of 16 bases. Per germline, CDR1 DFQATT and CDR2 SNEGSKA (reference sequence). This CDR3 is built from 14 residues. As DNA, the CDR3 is TGCAGTGTCGCCCGCCCGCTGAGCTCCTACGAGCAGTACTTC. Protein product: CSVARPLSSYEQYF.

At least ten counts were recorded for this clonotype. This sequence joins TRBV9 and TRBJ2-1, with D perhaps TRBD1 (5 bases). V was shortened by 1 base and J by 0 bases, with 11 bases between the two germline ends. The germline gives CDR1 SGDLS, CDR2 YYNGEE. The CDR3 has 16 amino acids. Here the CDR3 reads CASSVWGQRSYNEQFF. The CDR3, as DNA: TGTGCCAGCAGCGTATGGGGCCAACGCTCCTACAATGAGCAGTTCTTC.

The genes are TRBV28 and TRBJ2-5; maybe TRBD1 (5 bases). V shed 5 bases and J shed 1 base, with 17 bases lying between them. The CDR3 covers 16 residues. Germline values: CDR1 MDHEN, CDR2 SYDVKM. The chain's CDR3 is CASSPQGFKLQETQYF. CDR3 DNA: TGTGCCAGCAGTCCTCAGGGCTTTAAACTCCAAGAGACCCAGTACTTC. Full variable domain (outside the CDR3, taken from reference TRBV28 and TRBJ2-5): DVKVTQSSRYLVKRTGEKVFLECVQDMDHENMFWYRQDPGLGLRLIYFSYDVKMKEKGDIPEGYSVSREKKERFSLILESASTNQTSMYLCASSPQGFKLQETQYFGPGTRLLVL.

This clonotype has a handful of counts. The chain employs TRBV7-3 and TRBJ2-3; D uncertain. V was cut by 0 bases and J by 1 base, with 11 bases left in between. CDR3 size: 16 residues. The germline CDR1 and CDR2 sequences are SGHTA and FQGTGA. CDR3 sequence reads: CASSLTPAVGTDTQYF. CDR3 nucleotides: TGTGCCAGCAGCTTAACGCCCGCGGTGGGCACAGATACGCAGTATTTT.

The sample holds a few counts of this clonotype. The CDR3 reads CSATGLAFTYEQYF. CDR3 sequence (DNA): TGCAGTGCCACGGGACTAGCGTTCACCTACGAGCAGTACTTC. The chain links TRBV20-1 to TRBJ2-7, with 10 bases identical to TRBD2. Germline V gene lookup returns CDR1 DFQATT and CDR2 SNEGSKA (reference sequence). V lost 6 bases, J lost 2 bases, and 7 bases stayed unmatched. The CDR3 sequence is 14 residues long.

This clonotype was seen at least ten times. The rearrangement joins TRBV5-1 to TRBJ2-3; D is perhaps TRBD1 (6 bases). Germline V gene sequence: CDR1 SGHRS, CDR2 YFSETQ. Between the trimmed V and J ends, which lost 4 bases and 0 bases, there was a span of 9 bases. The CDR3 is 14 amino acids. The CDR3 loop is CASSQQGSTDTQYF. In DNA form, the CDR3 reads TGCGCCAGCAGCCAACAGGGCAGCACAGATACGCAGTATTTT.

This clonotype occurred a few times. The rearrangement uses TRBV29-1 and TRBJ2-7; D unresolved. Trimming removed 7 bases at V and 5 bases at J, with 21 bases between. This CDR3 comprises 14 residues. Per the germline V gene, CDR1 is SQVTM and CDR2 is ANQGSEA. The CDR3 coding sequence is TGCAGCGCAGGACGGCGCTCGGGTCAGGACGAGCAGTACTTC. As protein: CSAGRRSGQDEQYF.

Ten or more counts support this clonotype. CDR3 protein: CSVEGMAVSYNEQFF. In DNA, the CDR3 is TGCAGCGTTGAAGGAATGGCAGTTTCCTACAATGAGCAGTTCTTC. V is TRBV29-1 and J is TRBJ2-1; D is unresolved. Germline-derived CDR1 and CDR2 are SQVTM and ANQGSEA. Trimming left V 1 base short and J 1 base short, with 11 bases between. The CDR3 length is 15 residues.

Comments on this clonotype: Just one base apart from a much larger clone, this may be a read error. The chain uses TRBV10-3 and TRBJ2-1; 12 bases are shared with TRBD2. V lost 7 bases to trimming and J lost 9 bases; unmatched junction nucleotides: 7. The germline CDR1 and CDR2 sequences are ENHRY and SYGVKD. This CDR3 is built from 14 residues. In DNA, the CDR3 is TGTGCCATCATAGCTAGCGGGGGGGCTGGTGAGCAGTTCTTC. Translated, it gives CAIIASGGAGEQFF.

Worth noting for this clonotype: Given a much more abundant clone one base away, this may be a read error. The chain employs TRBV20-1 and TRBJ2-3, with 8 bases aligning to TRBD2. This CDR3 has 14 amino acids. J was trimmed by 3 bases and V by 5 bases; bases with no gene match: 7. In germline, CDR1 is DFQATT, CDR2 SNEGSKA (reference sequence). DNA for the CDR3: TGCAGTGCTGGCGGTAGCGGGACGACAGATACGCAGTATTTT. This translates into CSAGGSGTTDTQYF.

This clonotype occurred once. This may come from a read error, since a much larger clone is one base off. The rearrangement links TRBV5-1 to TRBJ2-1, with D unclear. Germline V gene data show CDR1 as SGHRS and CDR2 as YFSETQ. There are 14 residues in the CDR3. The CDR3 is CASSLGALYNKQFF. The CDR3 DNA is TGCGCCAGCAGCTTGGGGGCCTTGTACAATAAGCAGTTCTTC.